The T cell receptor (beta chain) described here comes from a study of T cell responses to AZD1222 COVID-19 vaccine. Study-wide results and limits: Most donors were white British, females outnumbered males, and clonal diversity was possibly underestimated. At baseline, seropositivity was found in only a handful of AZD1222 recipients. Repertoire sampling happened only post peak T cell response. The reported proportion of spike-specific TCRs targeting unmutated variant regions was nearly half.

About this clone itself: Its cognate antigen is unknown.

The CDR3 has 14 residues. Trimming left V 4 bases short and J 4 bases short, with 11 bases between. Per the germline V gene, CDR1 is SNHLY and CDR2 is FYNNEI. Measured with immunoSEQ multiplex PCR; TCRdb has only the in-frame clones, and not every one. This sample has roughly 120,000 clones; 80% to 90% occur once, and the top ten carry roughly 3.7%. This chain links TRBV2 with TRBJ2-1; D gene unclear. The TCR comes from an adult in good health. Material: peripheral blood, obtained on day 0 of MenACWY control vaccination. CDR3 DNA sequence: TGTGCCAGCAGTGTAGACCCCCGTTACAATGAGCAGTTCTTC. Translating it yields CASSVDPRYNEQFF.